The next 2 T cell receptor beta chains were all read from a single sample in a study of T cell responses to AZD1222 COVID-19 vaccine. Libraries were prepared by immunoSEQ multiplex PCR; TCRdb keeps only in-frame clonotypes and omits some of them. The sample carries more than 100,000 clones, roughly 91% recorded once. The sequences come from peripheral blood, collected on day 0 of AZD1222 vaccination. The receptors were sampled from an adult in good health.

The rearrangement joins TRBV5-1 to TRBJ1-1; TRBD1 is a possible D gene (5 bases). CDR3 length equals 13 residues. Between the trimmed V and J ends, which lost 0 bases and 10 bases, there was a span of 13 bases. Germline lookup yields CDR1 SGHRS and CDR2 YFSETQ. The CDR3 sequence is CASSLEGPGGAFF. The CDR3 DNA reads as TGCGCCAGCAGCTTGGAGGGACCGGGGGGAGCTTTCTTT. Together with reference TRBV5-1 and TRBJ1-1, the CDR3 gives the full variable domain: KAGVTQTPRYLIKTRGQQVTLSCSPISGHRSVSWYQQTPGQGLQFLFEYFSETQRNKGNFPGRFSGRQFSNSRSEMNVSTLELGDSALYLCASSLEGPGGAFFGQGTRLTVV.

This chain joins TRBV5-6 and TRBJ2-1; TRBD1 aligns across 9 bases. With V trimmed by 3 bases and J by 6 bases, 10 bases remained unmatched. The CDR3 runs 16 residues. Germline loops: CDR1 SGHDT, CDR2 YYEEEE. Here the CDR3 DNA reads TGTGCCAGCAGCTCGGACTTGGGACAGGGAGGCAATGAGCAGTTCTTC. Translating it yields CASSSDLGQGGNEQFF.